What follows are 16 T cell receptor beta chains derived from one specimen sequenced in a study of blood T cells in healthy people across ages. A second PCR of about 6 to 12 cycles used a sample-barcoded 5' primer and a J-beta primer mix. TCRdb fed the 5' RACE reads into MiXCR, producing one record per CDR3 protein. The sample shows about 720,000 distinct CDR3 sequences, 22% of them seen only once. Source material: blood. The receptor source for this set is a man in his 70s in good health.

This clonotype was found a few times. At one end, the junction sequence differs from germline, possibly due to a read error. The chain carries TRBV20-1 and TRBJ2-3, with 9 nucleotides matching TRBD2. CDR3 length: 13 residues. Per germline, CDR1 DFQATT and CDR2 SNEGSKA (reference sequence). Here the CDR3 reads CSAWTSEPDAQYF. CDR3 DNA sequence: TGCAGTGCTTGGACTAGCGAGCCAGATGCGCAGTATTTT.

The gene calls are TRBV7-9 and TRBJ1-1; D remains ambiguous. From germline, CDR1 is SEHNR and CDR2 FQNEAQ (reference sequence). The length of the CDR3 is 13 residues. The V end was cut by 2 bases, the J end by 7 bases, with 11 bases between. CDR3 residues: CASSLLDGVEAFF. The DNA of the CDR3 is TGTGCCAGCAGCTTACTGGACGGGGTTGAAGCTTTCTTT. Combining the CDR3 with reference TRBV7-9 and TRBJ1-1 gives the whole variable domain DTGVSQNPRHKITKRGQNVTFRCDPISEHNRLYWYRQTLGQGPEFLTYFQNEAQLEKSRLLSDRFSAERPKGSFSTLEIQRTEQGDSAMYLCASSLLDGVEAFFGQGTRLTVV.

There are a few counts of this clonotype. The rearrangement uses TRBV24-1 and TRBJ2-1; 8 bases are a match to TRBD1. Germline CDR1 KGHDR, CDR2 SFDVKD. This CDR3 contains 15 residues. Losses at the gene ends were 6 bases for V and 0 bases for J; bases not matched to a gene: 3. The CDR3 spells CATSLTGVSYNEQFF. For the CDR3, the DNA is TGTGCCACCAGTCTGACAGGGGTCTCCTACAATGAGCAGTTCTTC.

The chain links TRBV29-1 to TRBJ2-7; 8 nucleotides agree with TRBD1. V gave up 6 bases and J gave up 6 bases; unmatched junction bases: 19. Germline V CDR1 and CDR2: SQVTM, ANQGSEA. This CDR3 is 16 amino acids long. The CDR3 protein is CSVLGVSDREIGEQYF. The CDR3 bases are TGCAGCGTGCTGGGCGTATCGGACAGGGAGATCGGCGAGCAGTACTTC.

The chain has TRBV20-1 and TRBJ2-4; 10 bases are a match to TRBD2. Unmatched junction bases numbered 9, after V lost 7 bases and J lost 0 bases. Germline V gene lookup returns CDR1 DFQATT and CDR2 SNEGSKA (reference sequence). This CDR3 region has 16 residues. This CDR3 is CSVGLAAFLAKNIQYF. In DNA, the CDR3 is TGCAGTGTAGGACTAGCGGCCTTCTTAGCCAAAAACATTCAGTACTTC.

There are a few counts of this clonotype. The chain uses TRBV4-1 and TRBJ2-5, with a weak D call TRBD2 (5 bases). CDR3 length: 17 residues. Trimming shortened V by 5 bases and J by 5 bases, and 24 bases separated the two germline ends. The germline gives CDR1 MGHRA, CDR2 YSYEKL. CDR3 sequence reads: CASSFRRGQRELETQYF. CDR3 coding DNA: TGCGCCAGCAGCTTCAGACGGGGTCAGCGAGAGTTGGAGACCCAGTACTTC.

The genes are TRBV5-5 and TRBJ1-3; 8 bases agree with TRBD1. V lost 2 bases and J lost 0; bases outside the gene matches: 4. CDR3 length: 16 amino acids. Germline V CDR1 and CDR2: SGHKS, YYEKEE (reference sequence). The CDR3 region is CASSFRQGFSGNTIYF. For the CDR3, the DNA is TGTGCCAGCAGCTTTCGACAGGGGTTCTCTGGAAACACCATATATTTT.

In its sample, this clonotype was seen many times. The gene calls are TRBV5-1 and TRBJ2-3, with D hard to call. Per germline, CDR1 SGHRS and CDR2 YFSETQ. The V end was cut by 4 bases, the J end by 0 bases, with 15 bases between. This CDR3 region has 16 residues. CDR3 amino acids: CASSPGSRFSTDTQYF. The CDR3 coding sequence is TGCGCCAGCAGCCCCGGTTCCAGGTTTAGCACAGATACGCAGTATTTT.

This clonotype showed up just a few times. DNA for the CDR3: TGTGCCAGCAGTTTACTAGCGGGGGGTTACACAGATACGCAGTATTTT. Translation gives CASSLLAGGYTDTQYF. The chain is built from TRBV12-3 or TRBV12-4 and TRBJ2-3; TRBD2 agrees at 11 bases. Losses at the gene ends were 2 bases for V and 2 bases for J; bases not matched to a gene: 3. CDR3 length: 16 residues.

The J gene is TRBJ1-5, the V gene TRBV20-1; 8 bases align to TRBD1. The CDR3 has 14 amino acids. V lost 1 base to trimming and J lost 7 bases; unmatched junction nucleotides: 6. Germline loops: CDR1 DFQATT, CDR2 SNEGSKA (reference sequence). The CDR3 reads CSARGGQEGQPQHF. The CDR3 DNA sequence: TGCAGTGCTAGAGGGGGACAGGAAGGACAGCCCCAGCATTTT.

A few counts support this clonotype. The chain recombines TRBV3-1 with TRBJ1-2, with no clear D. This CDR3 has 13 amino acids. The V and J ends lost 2 bases and 8 bases respectively, with 12 bases between them. CDR1 and CDR2 (germline): LGHDT, YNNKEL (reference sequence). This chain's CDR3 is CASSQSLLEGYTF. CDR3 in DNA: TGTGCCAGCAGCCAAAGCCTTCTCGAGGGCTACACCTTC.

V usage is TRBV14 and J usage is TRBJ2-1; perhaps D is TRBD1 or TRBD2 (5 bases each). V gave up 0 bases and J gave up 0 bases, with 18 bases separating them. The CDR3 runs 19 residues. Germline V gives CDR1 SGHDN, CDR2 FVKESK. The CDR3 bases are TGTGCCAGCAGCCAAGATGCCCAAACGTGGGGGAGCTCCTACAATGAGCAGTTCTTC. Translating gives CASSQDAQTWGSSYNEQFF.

Ten or more counts support this clonotype. This chain uses TRBV5-1 with TRBJ2-5; perhaps TRBD2 as D (6 bases). In germline, CDR1 is SGHRS, CDR2 YFSETQ. V dropped 1 base and J dropped 5 bases, with 9 bases sitting between them. CDR3 length: 13 residues. The CDR3 DNA reads as TGCGCCAGCAGCTTGTGGCTAGCGGAGACCCAGTACTTC. Translation gives CASSLWLAETQYF.

This rearrangement joins TRBV7-8 to TRBJ1-5; D not certain. CDR3 length: 15 residues. Per the germline V gene, CDR1 is SGHVS and CDR2 is FQNEAQ. Trimming stripped 5 bases from V and 2 bases from J, with 13 bases between. CDR3 DNA: TGTGCCAGCAGCCCGCACCTGGATGGCAATCAGCCCCAGCATTTT. Protein sequence: CASSPHLDGNQPQHF.

This chain joins TRBV15 and TRBJ2-3, with 9 bases that match TRBD2. The germline CDR1 and CDR2 sequences are LNHNV and YYDKDF (reference sequence). The CDR3 length is 17 residues. Unmatched junction bases numbered 8, after V lost 0 bases and J lost 4 bases. In DNA form, the CDR3 reads TGTGCCACCAGCAGAGATAAGACTAGCGGAACATCAGATACGCAGTATTTT. It specifies CATSRDKTSGTSDTQYF.

This chain uses TRBV20-1 with TRBJ1-3; D remains unclear. The CDR3 runs to 14 residues. Germline values: CDR1 DFQATT, CDR2 SNEGSKA (reference sequence). V was clipped by 5 bases and J by 0 bases, with 11 bases between them. The CDR3, as DNA: TGCAGTGCTTCTGGACTTATCTCTGGAAACACCATATATTTT. Residues: CSASGLISGNTIYF.